What follows describes a single TCR beta chain. The CDR3 totals 16 residues. The trim removed 8 bases at V and 15 bases at J, leaving 25 bases unmatched. Per germline, CDR1 MNHEY and CDR2 SMNVEV (reference sequence). The entry originates in a study of identical twins. TCRdb ran MiXCR on the 5' RACE reads and lists one entry per CDR3 protein. The table has some 240,000 distinct CDR3 sequences, approximately 8.3% seen once. The data were also submitted as part of a second study, on yellow fever vaccine responses in identical twins.

The clonotype originates from a young woman in good health. The rearrangement uses TRBV27 and TRBJ2-1, with 7 bases fitting TRBD2. Material: CD8+ T cells sorted from blood. The CDR3, as DNA: TGTGCCAGCCGCTCACCGGCTAGCGGCTTTGGGGACCCTTTGTTCTTC. Its translation is CASRSPASGFGDPLFF.